One and the same sample provided the 16 T cell receptor beta chains below, sequenced in a study of blood T cell repertoires in COVID-19. Produced via immunoSEQ multiplex PCR; TCRdb's table is partial and in-frame only. The sample has fewer than 200,000 clones, 80% to 90% seen once. Material for sequencing was peripheral blood. These receptors were obtained from a man aged 18 to 30 who had recovered from COVID-19.

The chain combines TRBV25-1 with TRBJ2-2, with D unresolved. The V gene's germline CDR1 is MGHDK and CDR2 SYGVNS. V lost 9 bases and J lost 6, with 11 bases in between. This CDR3 is 12 amino acids long. CDR3 region: CASSAGPGELFF. As DNA, the CDR3 is TGTGCCAGTTCTGCCGGTCCCGGGGAGCTGTTTTTT.

The V call is TRBV9, the J call TRBJ2-2, with a tentative D call TRBD1 (5 bases). In germline, CDR1 is SGDLS, CDR2 YYNGEE. V shed 3 bases and J shed 0 bases, with 12 bases lying between them. There are 16 residues in the CDR3. In DNA, the CDR3 is TGTGCCAGCAGCGACGACAGATTCGCGAACACCGGGGAGCTGTTTTTT. The encoded protein is CASSDDRFANTGELFF.

This clone is a singleton in its sample. V and J are TRBV4-1 and TRBJ2-7; D is perhaps TRBD1 (6 bases). The germline V gene has CDR1 MGHRA and CDR2 YSYEKL. The CDR3 runs 15 residues. V shed 4 bases and J shed 3 bases, with 16 bases lying between them. The CDR3 spells CASSLQDSLLYEQYF. DNA for the CDR3: TGCGCCAGCAGCCTCCAGGACAGCCTCCTCTACGAGCAGTACTTC.

This clone was counted at least ten times. The chain joins TRBV14 to TRBJ2-2; no reliable D call. The CDR3 loop spans 15 amino acids. CDR1 SGHDN and CDR2 FVKESK come from the germline V gene. Between the trimmed V and J ends, which lost 4 bases and 1 base, there was a span of 10 bases. CDR3 DNA: TGTGCCAGCAGCCCTCTAGGCCGGAACACCGGGGAGCTGTTTTTT. Its translation: CASSPLGRNTGELFF.

V usage is TRBV6-5 and J usage is TRBJ2-1, with TRBD2 as a possible D gene (6 bases). CDR1 MNHEY and CDR2 SVGAGI come from the germline V gene. The V gene lost 0 bases and the J gene lost 12 bases, with 18 bases spanning the gap. This CDR3 comprises 15 residues. In DNA, the CDR3 is TGTGCCAGCAGTTACTCCCAGCGGGCCCTGGCAGGGCAGTTCTTC. Translation gives CASSYSQRALAGQFF.

The chain couples TRBV11-2 to TRBJ2-2, with D possibly matching TRBD2 (5 bases). Trimming pared 3 bases from V and 4 bases from J, leaving 12 bases between. CDR3 length equals 15 residues. Germline lookup yields CDR1 SGHAT and CDR2 FQNNGV. The CDR3 coding sequence is TGTGCCAGCAGCTTGGCGGGCGTTGTCACCGGGGAGCTGTTTTTT. Its translation: CASSLAGVVTGELFF.

The gene calls are TRBV4-2 and TRBJ1-4; 7 nucleotides agree with TRBD1. Germline V gene data show CDR1 as LGHNA and CDR2 as YNFKEQ. This CDR3 region has 15 residues. With 1 base clipped from V and 8 bases from J, the junction kept 7 bases outside the gene matches. CDR3 amino acids: CASSQGKGTEEKLFF. The CDR3 DNA sequence: TGTGCCAGCAGCCAAGGAAAGGGGACAGAGGAAAAACTGTTTTTT.

The V call is TRBV24-1, the J call TRBJ2-1; 10 positions agree with TRBD1. The germline gives CDR1 KGHDR, CDR2 SFDVKD. V was clipped by 4 bases and J by 7 bases; unmatched bases: 6. The CDR3 consists of 15 residues. CDR3 protein: CATSDPTGGMNEQFF. CDR3 nucleotides: TGTGCCACCAGTGACCCGACAGGGGGCATGAATGAGCAGTTCTTC.

V is TRBV5-6 and J is TRBJ2-3, with D tentatively TRBD1 (5 bases). CDR1 is SGHDT, CDR2 YYEEEE, per germline. The V and J ends lost 1 base and 0 bases respectively, with 9 bases between them. This CDR3 contains 15 residues. CDR3 region: CASSLKGMSTDTQYF. As DNA, the CDR3 is TGTGCCAGCAGCTTGAAGGGGATGAGCACAGATACGCAGTATTTT.

The chain uses TRBV5-1 and TRBJ1-4, with TRBD1 matching 9 bases. This CDR3 has 18 amino acids. With V trimmed by 1 base and J by 0 bases, 7 bases remained unmatched. CDR1 and CDR2 from the germline V gene are SGHRS and YFSETQ. The CDR3 nucleotides are TGCGCCAGCAGCTTGAGGGGACAGGGCCTTGCAACTAATGAAAAACTGTTTTTT. Translating it yields CASSLRGQGLATNEKLFF.

The chain is built from TRBV7-9 and TRBJ1-5; 8 nucleotides line up with TRBD1. V was clipped by 5 bases and J by 5 bases; unmatched bases: 5. Germline CDR1 is SEHNR and CDR2 is FQNEAQ (reference sequence). The length of the CDR3 is 14 residues. CDR3 region: CASSTGTGDQPQHF. DNA for the CDR3: TGTGCCAGCAGCACCGGGACAGGAGATCAGCCCCAGCATTTT. The variable domain in full, with the rest retrieved from reference TRBV7-9 and TRBJ1-5, is DTGVSQNPRHKITKRGQNVTFRCDPISEHNRLYWYRQTLGQGPEFLTYFQNEAQLEKSRLLSDRFSAERPKGSFSTLEIQRTEQGDSAMYLCASSTGTGDQPQHFGDGTRLSIL.

J is TRBJ2-5 and V is TRBV21-1; TRBD1 is the table's D call and was not checked against the DNA. TRBV21-1 is marked as a pseudogene. The CDR3 consists of 16 residues. CDR3 residues: CASSSAQGLLEETQYF. CDR3 DNA: TGTGCCAGCAGCTCCGCCCAGGGGCTTTTGGAAGAGACCCAGTACTTC.

The chain has TRBV27 and TRBJ1-1; 9 bases map to TRBD1. Germline V gene data show CDR1 as MNHEY and CDR2 as SMNVEV (reference sequence). V dropped 5 bases and J dropped 4; count of bases not matched to a gene: 8. This CDR3 has 15 residues. The CDR3 DNA follows: TGTGCCAGCAGTCCTGGGACAGGGAGGTTCACTGAAGCTTTCTTT. Amino acid sequence: CASSPGTGRFTEAFF.

The V and J genes are TRBV9 and TRBJ1-5; tentatively, D is TRBD1 (5 bases). The CDR3 runs 16 residues. Per germline, CDR1 SGDLS and CDR2 YYNGEE. Trimming pared 0 bases from V and 5 bases from J, leaving 15 bases between. CDR3: CASSVGRGLSDQPQHF. In DNA, the CDR3 is TGTGCCAGCAGCGTAGGACGGGGGTTAAGTGATCAGCCCCAGCATTTT. Supplemented by reference TRBV9 and TRBJ1-5, the full variable domain reads DSGVTQTPKHLITATGQRVTLRCSPRSGDLSVYWYQQSLDQGLQFLIQYYNGEERAKGNILERFSAQQFPDLHSELNLSSLELGDSALYFCASSVGRGLSDQPQHFGDGTRLSIL.

J is TRBJ1-2 and V is TRBV5-4, with TRBD1 identical over 7 bases. Germline CDR1 and CDR2: SGHNT and YYREEE (reference sequence). The CDR3 spans 15 residues. The trim removed 4 bases at V and 8 bases at J, leaving 14 bases unmatched. The CDR3 loop reads CASSTYRQGRSGYTF. The CDR3 region has the DNA TGTGCCAGCAGCACGTACCGACAGGGACGAAGCGGCTACACCTTC.

Ten or more counts support this clone. V gene TRBV30 combines with J gene TRBJ1-6; D unclear. The V end was cut by 4 bases, the J end by 0 bases, with 16 bases between. The CDR3 is 17 residues long. Germline V gives CDR1 GTSNPN, CDR2 SVGIG (reference sequence). This chain's CDR3 is CAWNGVVWDSYNSPLHF. CDR3 nucleotides: TGTGCCTGGAACGGGGTAGTATGGGACTCCTATAATTCACCCCTCCACTTT.